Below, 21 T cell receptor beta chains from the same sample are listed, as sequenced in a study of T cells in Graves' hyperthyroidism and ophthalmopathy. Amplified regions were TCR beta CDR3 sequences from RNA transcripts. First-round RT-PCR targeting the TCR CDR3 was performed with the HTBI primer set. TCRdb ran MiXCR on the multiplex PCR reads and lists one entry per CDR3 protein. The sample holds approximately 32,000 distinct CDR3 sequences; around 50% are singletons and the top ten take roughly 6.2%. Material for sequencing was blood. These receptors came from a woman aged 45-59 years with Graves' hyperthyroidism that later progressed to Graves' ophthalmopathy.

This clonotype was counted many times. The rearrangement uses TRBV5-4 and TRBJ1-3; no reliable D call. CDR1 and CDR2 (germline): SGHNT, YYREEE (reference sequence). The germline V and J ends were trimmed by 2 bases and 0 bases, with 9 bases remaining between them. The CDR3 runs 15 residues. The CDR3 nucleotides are TGTGCCAGCAGCTTCTCGGGGAGCTCTGGAAACACCATATATTTT. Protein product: CASSFSGSSGNTIYF.

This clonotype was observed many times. The CDR3: CASSLHVRRGLDGYTF. The CDR3 DNA sequence: TGTGCCAGCAGTCTCCACGTACGAAGGGGGCTGGATGGCTACACCTTC. The rearrangement links TRBV12-3 or TRBV12-4 to TRBJ1-2, with 7 bases aligning to TRBD1. With 5 bases clipped from V and 6 bases from J, the junction kept 15 bases outside the gene matches. CDR3 size: 16 residues.

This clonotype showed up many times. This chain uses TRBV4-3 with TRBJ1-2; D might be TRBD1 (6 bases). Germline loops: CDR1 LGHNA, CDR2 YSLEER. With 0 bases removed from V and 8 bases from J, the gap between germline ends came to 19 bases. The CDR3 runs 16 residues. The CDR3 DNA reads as TGCGCCAGCAGCCAAGATTGGAGACAGGAAGGGGGAGGCTACACCTTC. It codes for CASSQDWRQEGGGYTF.

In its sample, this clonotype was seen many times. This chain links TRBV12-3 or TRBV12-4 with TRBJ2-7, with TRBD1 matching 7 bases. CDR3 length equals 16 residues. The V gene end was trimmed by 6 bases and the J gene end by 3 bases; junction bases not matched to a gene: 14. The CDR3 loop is CASSNPHRGSFYEQYF. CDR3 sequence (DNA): TGTGCCAGCAGCAACCCACACAGGGGTTCATTCTACGAGCAGTACTTC.

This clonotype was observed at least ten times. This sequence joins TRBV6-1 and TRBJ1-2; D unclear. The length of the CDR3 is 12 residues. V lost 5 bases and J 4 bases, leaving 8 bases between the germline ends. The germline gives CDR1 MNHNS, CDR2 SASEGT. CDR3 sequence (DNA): TGTGCCAGCAGTTTGCTGGCCTATGGCTACACCTTC. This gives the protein CASSLLAYGYTF.

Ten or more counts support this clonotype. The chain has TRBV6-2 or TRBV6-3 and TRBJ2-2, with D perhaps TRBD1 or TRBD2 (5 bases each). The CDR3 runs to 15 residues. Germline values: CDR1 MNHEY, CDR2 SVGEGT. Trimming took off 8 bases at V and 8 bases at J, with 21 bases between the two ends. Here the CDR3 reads CASGARQGVVGELFF. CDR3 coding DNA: TGTGCCAGCGGCGCCAGGCAGGGAGTTGTGGGGGAGCTGTTTTTT.

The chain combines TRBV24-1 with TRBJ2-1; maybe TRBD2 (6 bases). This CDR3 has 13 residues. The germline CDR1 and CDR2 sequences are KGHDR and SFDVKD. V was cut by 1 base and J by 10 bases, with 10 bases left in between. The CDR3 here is CATSDLPGEEQFF. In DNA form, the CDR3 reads TGTGCCACCAGTGATTTACCGGGAGAGGAGCAGTTCTTC.

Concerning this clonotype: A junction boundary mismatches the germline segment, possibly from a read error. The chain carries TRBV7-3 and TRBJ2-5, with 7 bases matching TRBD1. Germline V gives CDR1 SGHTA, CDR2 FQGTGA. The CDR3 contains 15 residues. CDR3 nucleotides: TGCGCCAGCAGCTCAGGGGGTGCAAGGCCGGGGACCCAGTACTTC. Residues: CASSSGGARPGTQYF. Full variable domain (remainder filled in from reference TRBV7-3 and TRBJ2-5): GAGVSQTPSNKVTEKGKYVELRCDPISGHTALYWYRQSLGQGPEFLIYFQGTGAADDSGLPNDRFFAVRPEGSVSTLKIQRTERGDSAVYLCASSSGGARPGTQYFGPGTRLLVL.

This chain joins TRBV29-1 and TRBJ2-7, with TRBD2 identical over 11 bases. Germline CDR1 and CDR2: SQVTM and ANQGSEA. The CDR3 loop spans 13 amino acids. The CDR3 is CSLVVGLAGEQYF. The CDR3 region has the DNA TGCAGTTTAGTCGTCGGACTAGCGGGCGAGCAGTACTTC.

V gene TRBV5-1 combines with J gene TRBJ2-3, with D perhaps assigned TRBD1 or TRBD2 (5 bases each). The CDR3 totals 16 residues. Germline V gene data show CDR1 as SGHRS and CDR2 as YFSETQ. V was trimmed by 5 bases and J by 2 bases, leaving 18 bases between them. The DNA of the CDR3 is TGCGCCAGCAGGTGGGGGACCAGCGGATTCACAGATACGCAGTATTTT. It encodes CASRWGTSGFTDTQYF.

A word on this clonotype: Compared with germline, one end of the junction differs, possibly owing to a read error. The CDR3 bases are TGCAGTGCTAGAGATACTTTGGGAGCGTCAAGAGCCGATGAGCGGTTCTTC. It translates to CSARDTLGASRADERFF. The chain joins TRBV20-1 to TRBJ2-1; a possible D gene is TRBD2 (5 bases). Germline values: CDR1 DFQATT, CDR2 SNEGSKA (reference sequence). The CDR3 extends over 17 amino acids.

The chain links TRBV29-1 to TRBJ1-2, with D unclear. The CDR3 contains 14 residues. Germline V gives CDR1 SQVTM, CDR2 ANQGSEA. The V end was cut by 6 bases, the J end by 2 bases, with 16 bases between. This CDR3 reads CSVESDRVNYGYTF. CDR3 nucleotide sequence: TGCAGCGTCGAATCGGATCGGGTCAACTATGGCTACACCTTC.

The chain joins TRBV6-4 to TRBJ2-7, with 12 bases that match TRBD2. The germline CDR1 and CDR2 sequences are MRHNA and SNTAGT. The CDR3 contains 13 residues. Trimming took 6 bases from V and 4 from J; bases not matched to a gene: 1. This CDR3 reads CASRTSGSYEQYF. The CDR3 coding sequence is TGTGCCAGCAGGACTAGCGGGAGTTACGAGCAGTACTTC.

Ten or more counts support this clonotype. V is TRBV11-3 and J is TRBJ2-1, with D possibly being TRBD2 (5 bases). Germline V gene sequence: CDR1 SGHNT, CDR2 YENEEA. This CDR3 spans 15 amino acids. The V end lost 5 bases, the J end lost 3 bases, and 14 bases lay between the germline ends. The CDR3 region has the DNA TGTGCCAGCAGCCATGAAATGGGGAGCTACAATGAGCAGTTCTTC. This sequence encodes CASSHEMGSYNEQFF.

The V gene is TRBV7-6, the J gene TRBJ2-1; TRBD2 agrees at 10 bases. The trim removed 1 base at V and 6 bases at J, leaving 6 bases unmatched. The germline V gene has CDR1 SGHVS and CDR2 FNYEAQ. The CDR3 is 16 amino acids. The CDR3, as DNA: TGTGCCAGCAGCTTAGGGGGACTAGCGATCCCCAATGAGCAGTTCTTC. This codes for CASSLGGLAIPNEQFF.

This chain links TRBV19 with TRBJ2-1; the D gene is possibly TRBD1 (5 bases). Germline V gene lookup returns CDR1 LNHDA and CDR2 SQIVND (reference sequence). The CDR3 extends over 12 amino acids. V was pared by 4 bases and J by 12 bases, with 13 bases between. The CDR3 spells CASSSLGAGQFF. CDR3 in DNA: TGTGCCAGTAGTAGCTTAGGGGCAGGGCAGTTCTTC. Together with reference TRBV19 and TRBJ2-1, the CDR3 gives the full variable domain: DGGITQSPKYLFRKEGQNVTLSCEQNLNHDAMYWYRQDPGQGLRLIYYSQIVNDFQKGDIAEGYSVSREKKESFPLTVTSAQKNPTAFYLCASSSLGAGQFFGPGTRLTVL.

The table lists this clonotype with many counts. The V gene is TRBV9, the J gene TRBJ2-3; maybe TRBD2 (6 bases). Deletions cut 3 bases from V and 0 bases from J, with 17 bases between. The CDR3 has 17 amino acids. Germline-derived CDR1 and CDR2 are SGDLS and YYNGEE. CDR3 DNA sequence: TGTGCCAGCAGCGGCGGGTGGACGGGAGCTAGCACAGATACGCAGTATTTT. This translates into CASSGGWTGASTDTQYF.

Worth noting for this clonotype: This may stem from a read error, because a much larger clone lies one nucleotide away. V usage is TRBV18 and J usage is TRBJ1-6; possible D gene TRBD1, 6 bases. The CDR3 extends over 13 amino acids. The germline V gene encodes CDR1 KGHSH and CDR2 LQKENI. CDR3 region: CTSSDSDNSPLHF. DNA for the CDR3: TGTACCAGCTCGGACAGTGATAATTCACCCCTCCACTTT.

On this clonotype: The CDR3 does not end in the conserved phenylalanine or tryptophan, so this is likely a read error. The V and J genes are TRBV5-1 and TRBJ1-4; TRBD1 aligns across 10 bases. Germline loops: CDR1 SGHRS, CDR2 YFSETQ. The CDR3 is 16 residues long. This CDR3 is CASSPGQGYGNEKLFS. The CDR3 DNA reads TGCGCCAGCAGCCCGGGACAGGGGTACGGGAATGAGAAACTGTTTTCT.

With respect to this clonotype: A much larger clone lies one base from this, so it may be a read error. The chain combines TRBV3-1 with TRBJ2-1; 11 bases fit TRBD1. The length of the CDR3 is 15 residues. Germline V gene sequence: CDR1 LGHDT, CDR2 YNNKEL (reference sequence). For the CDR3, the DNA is TGTGCCAGCAGCCGCCTCCGGACAGGGGGCGCTGAGCAGCTCTTC. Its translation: CASSRLRTGGAEQLF.

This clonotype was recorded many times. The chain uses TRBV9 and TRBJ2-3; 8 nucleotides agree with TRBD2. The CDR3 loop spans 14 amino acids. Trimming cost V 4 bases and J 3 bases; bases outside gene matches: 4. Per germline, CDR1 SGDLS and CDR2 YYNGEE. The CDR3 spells CASSRGLVTDTQYF. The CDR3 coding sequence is TGTGCCAGCAGCCGGGGACTAGTAACAGATACGCAGTATTTT.